These T cell receptor beta chains were read from a single sample in a study of cytomegalovirus exposure and HLA in healthy donors. Assay: immunoSEQ multiplex PCR; the TCRdb copy retains only in-frame clones and omits some. The sample holds tens of thousands of clones; about 93% are singletons and the top ten take around 2.1%. Sequences were obtained from PBMCs. The receptors were sampled from a woman between 18 and 29 years old in good health and CMV-seronegative. CDR3s include the opening cysteine and the closing phenylalanine or tryptophan. D genes are given only for firm matches. Rows give clone size only sometimes, using once, few, many, or a class for an expanded clone.

>TRBV4-1|NA|NA|TRBJ1-4
CASSQELAEKLFF
TGCGCCAGCAGCCAGGAATTAGCGGAAAAACTGTTTTTT
>TRBV18|NA|TRBD1|TRBJ1-1
CASSLKDRETEAFF
TGTGCCAGCTCGCTAAAGGACAGGGAGACTGAAGCTTTCTTT
>TRBV28|NA|TRBD2|TRBJ2-1
CASSPPGTSGWNEQFF
TGTGCCAGCAGTCCACCCGGGACTAGCGGGTGGAATGAGCAGTTCTTC
>TRBV18|NA|NA|TRBJ2-3
CASSPIYSSTDTQYF
TGTGCCAGCTCACCGATTTACTCTAGCACAGATACGCAGTATTTT
>TRBV30|medium-sized|TRBD1|TRBJ2-7
CAWRLDRESDEQYF
TGTGCCTGGAGGTTGGACAGGGAAAGCGACGAGCAGTACTTC
>TRBV5-1|once|NA|TRBJ2-7
CASSLGAGSFNEQYF
TGCGCCAGCAGCTTGGGCGCGGGCAGTTTCAACGAGCAGTACTTC
>TRBV29-1|NA|TRBD2|TRBJ2-5
CSVVGTSGGHLDVETQYF
TGCAGCGTTGTGGGGACTAGCGGGGGACATCTTGATGTGGAGACCCAGTACTTC
>TRBV6-6|NA|NA|TRBJ1-5
CASSPPGGRAQHF
TGTGCCAGCAGTCCTCCGGGGGGCAGGGCCCAGCATTTT
>TRBV7-9|NA|NA|TRBJ2-3
CASSPRTLSTDTQYF
TGTGCCAGCAGCCCAAGGACTCTTAGCACAGATACGCAGTATTTT
>TRBV28|NA|NA|TRBJ2-5
CASSLASPRSVEETQYF
TGTGCCAGCAGCCTGGCCTCACCCCGAAGCGTGGAAGAGACCCAGTACTTC
>TRBV19|NA|TRBD1|TRBJ1-1
CASIGDSYTEAFF
TGTGCCAGTATCGGGGACAGCTACACTGAAGCTTTCTTT
>TRBV30|NA|NA|TRBJ2-6
CAWSLRGSGANVLTF
TGTGCCTGGAGTCTTAGGGGCTCTGGGGCCAACGTCCTGACTTTC
>TRBV11-2|NA|NA|TRBJ2-7
CASSPTPLGLAYEQYF
TGTGCCAGCAGCCCCACTCCCTTGGGGCTAGCCTACGAGCAGTACTTC
>TRBV29-1|NA|TRBD2|TRBJ2-1
CSVIGLAGGHVTYNEQFF
TGCAGCGTGATAGGACTAGCGGGAGGGCATGTAACCTACAATGAGCAGTTCTTC
>TRBV7-2|once|TRBD1|TRBJ2-7
CASSTARDRPYEQYF
TGTGCCAGCAGCACAGCTCGGGACAGACCCTACGAGCAGTACTTC
>TRBV30|NA|NA|TRBJ2-4
CAWSFQGNIQYF
TGTGCCTGGAGTTTCCAGGGAAACATTCAGTACTTC
>TRBV7-9|NA|NA|TRBJ1-4
CASSLFSSSEKLFF
TGTGCCAGCAGCTTATTTAGCAGTTCAGAAAAACTGTTTTTT
>TRBV5-6|NA|NA|TRBJ1-6
CASSLDGGRGISLHF
TGTGCCAGCAGCTTGGACGGGGGACGGGGAATCTCCCTCCACTTT
>TRBV6-5|NA|TRBD2|TRBJ2-5
CASSFVGGGEETQYF
TGTGCCAGCAGTTTCGTCGGCGGGGGGGAAGAGACCCAGTACTTC
>TRBV2|NA|NA|TRBJ1-4
CASRGEVLGEKLFF
TGTGCCAGCAGGGGAGAGGTTCTGGGGGAAAAACTGTTTTTT
>TRBV6-6|NA|NA|TRBJ1-1
CASRPPGEGGTEAFF
TGTGCCAGCAGGCCGCCGGGGGAAGGTGGGACTGAAGCTTTCTTT
>TRBV7-2|NA|TRBD1|TRBJ2-7
CASSPETGRSYEQYF
TGTGCCAGCAGCCCAGAGACAGGGCGCTCCTACGAGCAGTACTTC
>TRBV18|NA|TRBD1|TRBJ1-1
CASSLSDRVVTEAFF
TGTGCCAGCTCACTCTCCGACAGGGTAGTCACTGAAGCTTTCTTT
>TRBV30|NA|NA|TRBJ2-5
CAWSQDRQETQYF
TGTGCCTGGAGTCAGGACAGACAAGAGACCCAGTACTTC
>TRBV5-1|once|NA|TRBJ1-1
CASSTGFMNTEAFF
TGCGCCAGCAGCACAGGGTTCATGAACACTGAAGCTTTCTTT
>TRBV27|NA|TRBD1|TRBJ2-7
CASRDRGSYEQYF
TGTGCCAGCAGGGACAGGGGGTCCTACGAGCAGTACTTC
>TRBV7-8|NA|NA|TRBJ2-7
CASSPPTGRYEQYF
TGTGCCAGCAGCCCCCCGACAGGGAGGTACGAGCAGTACTTC
>TRBV6-6|once|NA|TRBJ2-7
CASSYESGSYEQYF
TGTGCCAGCAGTTACGAAAGCGGGTCCTACGAGCAGTACTTC
>TRBV28|NA|NA|TRBJ2-7
CASSLVVDEQYF
TGTGCCAGCAGTTTAGTCGTAGACGAGCAGTACTTC
>TRBV6-4|NA|NA|TRBJ2-1
CASSEGRDYNEQFF
TGTGCCAGCAGTGAAGGCAGGGACTACAATGAGCAGTTCTTC
>TRBV2|NA|NA|TRBJ2-7
CASSEGVRLALNEQYF
TGTGCCAGCAGTGAAGGGGTACGGCTAGCGCTCAACGAGCAGTACTTC
>TRBV7-9|NA|TRBD1|TRBJ2-7
CASSYRGYEQYF
TGTGCCAGCAGCTACAGGGGTTACGAGCAGTACTTC
>TRBV19|NA|NA|TRBJ1-1
CASRRGSRDTEAFF
TGTGCCAGTAGGAGGGGGAGCAGGGACACTGAAGCTTTCTTT
>TRBV9|NA|TRBD1|TRBJ1-1
CASSDRDRGLDTEAFF
TGTGCCAGCAGCGACCGGGACAGGGGCCTGGACACTGAAGCTTTCTTT
>TRBV11-2|NA|NA|TRBJ2-7
CASSQKIRDTSYSYEQYF
TGTGCCAGCAGCCAAAAAATCCGGGACACCTCATACTCCTACGAGCAGTACTTC
>TRBV12-5|NA|NA|TRBJ1-4
CASGLGREATNEKLFF
TGTGCTAGTGGTTTGGGCCGGGAGGCAACTAATGAAAAACTGTTTTTT
>TRBV6-8|NA|NA|TRBJ1-2
CASTGGGRVCGYTF
TGTGCCAGCACCGGGGGGGGGCGCGTTTGTGGCTACACCTTC
>TRBV6-5|NA|NA|TRBJ2-3
CASSYSTGRADTQYF
TGTGCCAGCAGTTATTCGACTGGTAGAGCAGATACGCAGTATTTT
>TRBV9|NA|NA|TRBJ1-1
CASSSGGPLNTEAFF
TGTGCCAGCAGCTCCGGGGGACCGCTGAACACTGAAGCTTTCTTT
>TRBV5-6|NA|NA|TRBJ1-1
CASSLVRGGTDQRKAFF
TGTGCCAGCAGCTTGGTCCGGGGGGGCACGGACCAACGGAAAGCTTTCTTT
>TRBV10-3|NA|TRBD1|TRBJ2-7
CAATGTGMSYEQYF
TGTGCCGCCACCGGGACAGGGATGTCCTACGAGCAGTACTTC
>TRBV6-5|NA|TRBD1|TRBJ2-7
CASSYQTGQGLYEQYF
TGTGCCAGCAGTTACCAAACGGGACAGGGACTCTACGAGCAGTACTTC
>TRBV4-1|once|TRBD1|TRBJ1-2
CASSQGLGQAHGYTF
TGCGCCAGCAGCCAAGGGCTGGGACAGGCCCATGGCTACACCTTC